The T cell receptor (beta chain) under discussion was sequenced for a study of cytomegalovirus exposure and HLA in healthy donors. General study results and limits: It was assumed in the presence/absence analyses that sequencing depth was roughly uniform across donors. Later analysis showed TCR association rates varying by HLA locus, highest for DRB1 and lowest for HLA-C.

Regarding this clone: Its target is unknown.

PCR involved 60 Vbeta and 13 Jbeta primers. This table comes from immunoSEQ multiplex PCR, and its TCRdb copy is limited to in-frame clones, with some not included. The repertoire holds about 65,000 clones, with approximately 78% as singletons. In germline, CDR1 is SEHNR, CDR2 FQNEAQ (reference sequence). The CDR3 runs to 15 residues. The V gene lost 6 bases and the J gene lost 1 base, with 15 bases spanning the gap. Sequencing was carried out using PBMCs. J is TRBJ1-2 and V is TRBV7-9; D is perhaps TRBD1 (5 bases). The sequence was obtained from a girl aged 5-17 years in good health and CMV-seropositive. The CDR3 protein is CASSLTGDGNYGYTF. CDR3 nucleotides: TGTGCCAGCAGTCTAACAGGCGATGGTAACTATGGCTACACCTTC.